Listed below are T cell receptor beta chains from one sample, sequenced in a study of breast tumors, draining lymph nodes, adjacent tissues. Each CDR3 protein is one row after TCRdb ran MiXCR on the multiplex PCR reads. The table shows about 170,000 distinct CDR3 sequences, with approximately 33% occurring only once. The sequenced material came from axillary lymph node tissue. The receptors shown here come from a female donor with breast cancer. Some clones in this sample may be carry-over from other donors' samples. Both conserved end residues are part of each CDR3. Clone size, where shown, is once, few, many, or a class for clones that have expanded.

CASSLVDRGYEQYF	TRBJ2-7	TRBV18	NA
CASSQERGINTGELFF	TRBJ2-2	TRBV3-1	many
CASSQVTDTQYF	TRBJ2-3	TRBV3-1	NA
CASSLSSGEIYEQYF	TRBJ2-7	TRBV6-5	many
CASSARASSYEQYF	TRBJ2-7	TRBV5-1	many
CASSVELGDTIYF	TRBJ1-3	TRBV9	many
CASSWVKGAPTF	TRBJ1-2	TRBV6-6	NA
CASRSIETGYNSPLHF	TRBJ1-6	TRBV6-5	many
CASSLPGQFNQPQHF	TRBJ1-5	TRBV7-8	NA
CASSLGGANTEAFF	TRBJ1-1	TRBV5-5	NA
CASSSLAGAGTGELFF	TRBJ2-2	TRBV12-3/TRBV12-4	NA
CASSSQHFNEELFF	TRBJ1-4	TRBV7-9	NA
CASSQALGFSDQETQYF	TRBJ2-5	TRBV6-1	NA
CASRVNAGGPSEQFF	TRBJ2-1	TRBV5-1	many
CASSLDGTDGGYTF	TRBJ1-2	TRBV5-1	NA
CASRLVGEKTQYF	TRBJ2-5	TRBV5-6	few
CASSSGTSGRNIQYF	TRBJ2-4	TRBV12-3/TRBV12-4	many
CAGGQDRLDGYTF	TRBJ1-2	TRBV2	NA
CASSKEGGRTSDEQYF	TRBJ2-7	TRBV5-4	many
CSAKTGTQPQHF	TRBJ1-5	TRBV20-1	many
CASSPLPLAGVTGELFF	TRBJ2-2	TRBV7-3	many
CASSENRGLIYGYTF	TRBJ1-2	TRBV7-9	many
CATSYLGEGVSTDTQYF	TRBJ2-3	TRBV15	many
CASRDVYGYTF	TRBJ1-2	TRBV6-2/TRBV6-3	many
CASTPGTGGYEQYF	TRBJ2-7	TRBV27	many
CASSWRGPSYVLTF	TRBJ2-6	TRBV19	NA
CASSLGPWTAVAIETQYF	TRBJ2-5	TRBV11-2	NA
CASSQEGTGANYGYTF	TRBJ1-2	TRBV4-1	many
CASRGGQGTDQPQHF	TRBJ1-5	TRBV6-2/TRBV6-3	NA
CASSPGQGGTGELFF	TRBJ2-2	TRBV4-3	many
CASSLPSSHNSPLHF	TRBJ1-6	TRBV7-9	NA
CASGSRGNTEAFF	TRBJ1-1	TRBV5-1	few
CAWSGGDSNTGELFF	TRBJ2-2	TRBV30	many
CASSPGGHGEQFF	TRBJ2-1	TRBV7-2	many
CASSRPPEGADTQYF	TRBJ2-3	TRBV7-3	NA
CASSPGLITYNSPLHF	TRBJ1-6	TRBV9	many
CASSHSNRAHNSPLHF	TRBJ1-6	TRBV6-5	many
CASSPGQGHRGAVF	TRBJ2-2	TRBV27	NA
CASSAGGFGNQPQHF	TRBJ1-5	TRBV5-6	many
CASSLQGQSNTGELFF	TRBJ2-2	TRBV7-3	many
CASSPGTDGEQYF	TRBJ2-7	TRBV18	many
CASWPSGQTNTGELFF	TRBJ2-2	TRBV7-8	many
CASTEANTGELFF	TRBJ2-2	TRBV19	many
CASSQDTAEHTDTQYF	TRBJ2-3	TRBV4-3	many
CASSTTGSNSPLHF	TRBJ1-6	TRBV19	many
CASSPRTGGYGYTF	TRBJ1-2	TRBV9	many
CSARKGTATNEKLFF	TRBJ1-4	TRBV20-1	many
CASSATEGHPGANLLTF	TRBJ2-6	TRBV7-2	NA
CASSQVLRTLAGRTDTQYF	TRBJ2-3	TRBV3-1	few
CASSLGGTRGETQYF	TRBJ2-5	TRBV5-1	many
CASSEAGGRDQPQHF	TRBJ1-5	TRBV6-1	many
CASSQDQQGSTGELFF	TRBJ2-2	TRBV4-1	many
CASRRTQGFSEAFF	TRBJ1-1	TRBV19	NA
CSARGVAGARNSPLHF	TRBJ1-6	TRBV20-1	NA
CASEGTSGYEQYF	TRBJ2-7	TRBV19	many
CASSPRTGGHGYTF	TRBJ1-2	TRBV4-2	many
CASSHGLAGASLGELFF	TRBJ2-2	TRBV6-5	NA
CASAESQGGLETQYF	TRBJ2-5	TRBV19	many
CASSEVRYGYTF	TRBJ1-2	TRBV6-1	NA
CASSLGQGGEQYF	TRBJ2-7	TRBV12-3/TRBV12-4	many